Below are 30 T cell receptor beta chains sequenced from a single sample in a study of type 1 regulatory T cells. TCRdb passed the reads through MiXCR, listing each CDR3 protein once. The data hold 60,000 to 75,000 distinct CDR3 sequences, with roughly 20% observed a single time. Study conclusions and caveats: Compared with non-Tr1 cells, Tr1 cells showed a narrower TCR repertoire.

Their antigen targets remain unknown. The material sequenced was cultured type 1 regulatory T (Tr1) cells, either the whole culture or a sorted fraction (not recorded which). The receptors were gathered from a human donor in good health.

This sequence joins TRBV3-1 and TRBJ1-4; D not certain. In germline, CDR1 is LGHDT, CDR2 YNNKEL (reference sequence). Trimming removed 1 base at V and 9 bases at J, with 6 bases between. CDR3 size: 12 residues. As DNA, the CDR3 is TGTGCCAGCAGCCAAGGTTCGCAAAAACTGTTTTTT. Amino acids: CASSQGSQKLFF. Filled out from reference TRBV3-1 and TRBJ1-4, the complete variable domain reads DTAVSQTPKYLVTQMGNDKSIKCEQNLGHDTMYWYKQDSKKFLKIMFSYNNKELIINETVPNRFSPKSPDKAHLNLHINSLELGDSAVYFCASSQGSQKLFFGSGTQLSVL.

The chain has TRBV20-1 and TRBJ2-1; 13 bases match TRBD2. Per germline, CDR1 DFQATT and CDR2 SNEGSKA (reference sequence). CDR3 length: 14 residues. V was clipped by 5 bases and J by 6 bases; unmatched bases: 4. This chain's CDR3 is CSALRTSGSNEQFF. The CDR3 DNA reads as TGCAGTGCTCTCAGGACTAGCGGGAGCAATGAGCAGTTCTTC.

This clonotype was found many times. This chain uses TRBV18 with TRBJ1-1, with D possibly matching TRBD1 (5 bases). The V end lost 4 bases, the J end lost 0 bases, and 12 bases lay between the germline ends. Germline V lookup: CDR1 KGHSH, CDR2 LQKENI. This CDR3 has 15 residues. The CDR3 sequence is CASSRLQGLNTEAFF. The CDR3 nucleotides are TGTGCCAGCTCACGCCTTCAGGGATTGAACACTGAAGCTTTCTTT.

This clonotype was seen repeatedly, ten times or more. The rearrangement joins TRBV5-1 to TRBJ2-7, with D perhaps assigned TRBD1 or TRBD2 (6 bases each). The CDR3 totals 15 residues. Germline lookup yields CDR1 SGHRS and CDR2 YFSETQ. Trimming pared 1 base from V and 7 bases from J, leaving 18 bases between. The CDR3: CASSLSSSGALEQYF. The CDR3 DNA reads TGCGCCAGCAGCTTGAGTTCGTCGGGGGCACTAGAGCAGTACTTC.

This chain links TRBV18 with TRBJ1-1, with D unresolved. Trimming took 5 bases from V and 5 from J, leaving 15 bases between them. Germline CDR1 is KGHSH and CDR2 is LQKENI. The CDR3 spans 14 residues. CDR3 sequence (DNA): TGTGCCAGCTCAGTACGGAGGGAATTAACTGAAGCTTTCTTT. Encoded protein: CASSVRRELTEAFF.

This chain joins TRBV10-3 and TRBJ2-2; D may match TRBD1 or TRBD2 (6 bases each). Germline V gene sequence: CDR1 ENHRY, CDR2 SYGVKD. Trimming cost V 0 bases and J 4 bases, with 12 bases left between them. This CDR3 is built from 16 residues. The DNA for the CDR3 is TGTGCCATCAGTGAGTCTCCGGGGGCCCCCACCGGGGAGCTGTTTTTT. This gives the protein CAISESPGAPTGELFF.

The gene calls are TRBV6-1 and TRBJ2-1; TRBD2 agrees at 8 bases. This CDR3 contains 13 residues. The V gene's germline CDR1 is MNHNS and CDR2 SASEGT. V was clipped by 1 base and J by 12 bases; unmatched bases: 5. The CDR3 sequence is CASSEGTSTPQFF. Written as DNA, the CDR3 is TGTGCCAGCAGTGAAGGGACTAGCACTCCGCAGTTCTTC.

J is TRBJ2-5 and V is TRBV5-1; D gene uncertain. This CDR3 region has 14 residues. Trimming pared 0 bases from V and 5 bases from J, leaving 11 bases between. CDR1 and CDR2 from the germline V gene are SGHRS and YFSETQ. DNA of the CDR3: TGCGCCAGCAGCTTGGTTGTGGATCGGGAGACCCAGTACTTC. Translated, it gives CASSLVVDRETQYF.

This chain uses TRBV6-1 with TRBJ2-7; D is uncertain. In germline, CDR1 is MNHNS, CDR2 SASEGT. CDR3 length: 13 amino acids. Trimming took off 7 bases at V and 0 bases at J, with 10 bases between the two ends. CDR3 nucleotide sequence: TGTGCCAGCAACCATGAGATCTCCTACGAGCAGTACTTC. Its translation is CASNHEISYEQYF.

This sequence joins TRBV29-1 and TRBJ1-1; D gene ambiguous. The CDR3 has 13 amino acids. Trimming removed 4 bases from V and 5 bases from J, with 14 bases in between. Germline values: CDR1 SQVTM, CDR2 ANQGSEA. DNA of the CDR3: TGCAGCGTTGCCACGGCGACCGCTACTGAAGCTTTCTTT. As protein: CSVATATATEAFF.

Only a few counts were recorded for this clonotype. V gene TRBV12-3 or TRBV12-4 combines with J gene TRBJ2-5; D ambiguous. Trimming removed 8 bases from V and 3 bases from J, with 13 bases in between. This CDR3 is 13 amino acids long. The CDR3 coding sequence is TGTGCCAGCTCTACCAGAGAGGAAGAGACCCAGTACTTC. Translating gives CASSTREEETQYF.

This clonotype showed up just a few times. The V gene is TRBV15, the J gene TRBJ2-1; D is uncertain. The CDR3 loop spans 15 amino acids. The germline gives CDR1 LNHNV, CDR2 YYDKDF (reference sequence). V gave up 0 bases and J gave up 2 bases, with 8 bases separating them. The chain's CDR3 is CATSRDHGTYNEQFF. The CDR3 region has the DNA TGTGCCACCAGCAGAGATCACGGAACCTACAATGAGCAGTTCTTC.

The rearrangement joins TRBV20-1 to TRBJ2-1; D is perhaps TRBD1 or TRBD2 (5 bases each). The germline V gene has CDR1 DFQATT and CDR2 SNEGSKA (reference sequence). The CDR3 is 13 residues long. Between the trimmed V and J ends, which lost 6 bases and 9 bases, there was a span of 18 bases. The CDR3 here is CSATGPQWSEQFF. The CDR3 DNA follows: TGCAGTGCAACGGGACCCCAGTGGAGTGAGCAGTTCTTC.

The CDR3 nucleotides read TGTGCCAGCAGCTTAGGGGAGAATTCACCCCTCCACTTT. Translated: CASSLGENSPLHF. This chain joins TRBV7-3 and TRBJ1-6; no clear D gene. Germline-derived CDR1 and CDR2 are SGHTA and FQGTGA. This CDR3 comprises 13 residues. V dropped 2 bases and J dropped 7 bases, with 6 bases sitting between them.

This clonotype was counted between two and nine times. The chain joins TRBV28 to TRBJ1-1; D may be TRBD1 (5 bases). The V end was cut by 5 bases, the J end by 4 bases, with 11 bases between. Per germline, CDR1 MDHEN and CDR2 SYDVKM. The CDR3 covers 13 residues. Here the CDR3 DNA reads TGTGCCAGCAGTGCCAGGGTAAGCACTGAAGCTTTCTTT. Its translation: CASSARVSTEAFF.

This rearrangement joins TRBV5-6 to TRBJ1-2; 8 positions agree with TRBD1. From germline, CDR1 is SGHDT and CDR2 YYEEEE. V dropped 2 bases and J dropped 2; count of bases not matched to a gene: 5. CDR3 length: 15 residues. CDR3 sequence (DNA): TGTGCCAGCAGCTTCAGGACAGGGAGGAACTATGGCTACACCTTC. Its translation: CASSFRTGRNYGYTF.

The chain carries TRBV20-1 and TRBJ2-3, with no clear D. In germline, CDR1 is DFQATT, CDR2 SNEGSKA (reference sequence). Deletions cut 3 bases from V and 4 bases from J, with 5 bases between. The CDR3 runs to 11 residues. CDR3 DNA sequence: TGCAGTGCTAGGCGCCCAGATACGCAGTATTTT. It translates to CSARRPDTQYF.

Comment on this clonotype: At one of its ends the junction is not consistent with the germline gene, which may arise from a read error. The rearrangement links TRBV29-1 to TRBJ1-4; D may be TRBD1 (5 bases). CDR3 length: 12 amino acids. Germline assignment: CDR1 SQVTM and CDR2 ANQGSEA. CDR3 sequence (DNA): TGCAACGTTGCTCAGGGAAATGAAAAACTGTTTTTT. Protein sequence: CNVAQGNEKLFF.

The rearrangement links TRBV7-2 to TRBJ1-6, with a weak D call TRBD1 (6 bases). Germline V gene data show CDR1 as SGHTA and CDR2 as FQGNSA. The CDR3 spans 15 residues. Trimming stripped 4 bases from V and 6 bases from J, with 13 bases between. The DNA of the CDR3 is TGTGCCAGCAGCTCAGACAGGTTCCGTAATTCACCCCTCCACTTT. Residues: CASSSDRFRNSPLHF.

In this sample, this clonotype turned up a few times. The V and J genes are TRBV7-3 and TRBJ2-2; possible D gene TRBD1, 6 bases. Germline values: CDR1 SGHTA, CDR2 FQGTGA. The V and J ends lost 2 bases and 13 bases respectively, with 11 bases between them. The CDR3 contains 12 residues. CDR3 residues: CASSLQQGRLFF. DNA for the CDR3: TGTGCCAGCAGCTTACAACAGGGACGGCTGTTTTTT.

This clonotype was counted at least ten times. The chain links TRBV6-6 to TRBJ2-3; D unresolved. CDR1 is MNHNY and CDR2 is SVGAGI in the germline V gene (reference sequence). The V and J ends lost 6 bases and 2 bases respectively, with 6 bases between them. The CDR3 extends over 12 amino acids. As DNA, the CDR3 is TGTGCCAGCAGAAGATTCACAGATACGCAGTATTTT. Amino acid sequence: CASRRFTDTQYF.

The rearrangement uses TRBV6-5 and TRBJ2-7; unclear D gene. Trimming stripped 4 bases from V and 6 bases from J, with 16 bases between. This CDR3 has 14 residues. The V gene's germline CDR1 is MNHEY and CDR2 SVGAGI. The CDR3, as DNA: TGTGCCAGCAGTTCGAAGGGTCCCCCTCGCGAGCAGTACTTC. Translation: CASSSKGPPREQYF.

This clonotype ranks as medium-sized (0.01 to 0.1%). The chain couples TRBV5-1 to TRBJ2-1; D unclear. The CDR3 spans 13 residues. With 0 bases removed from V and 4 bases from J, the gap between germline ends came to 5 bases. CDR1 and CDR2 from the germline V gene are SGHRS and YFSETQ. CDR3 protein: CASSLDGYNEQFF. CDR3 in DNA: TGCGCCAGCAGCTTGGACGGGTACAATGAGCAGTTCTTC.

V gene TRBV29-1 combines with J gene TRBJ2-3; 8 bases map to TRBD2. This CDR3 is 14 amino acids long. Per the germline V gene, CDR1 is SQVTM and CDR2 is ANQGSEA. Trimming took 7 bases from V and 4 from J; bases not matched to a gene: 10. The CDR3 nucleotides read TGCAGCGCCGAAAGCGGGAGTCACGCAGATACGCAGTATTTT. Residues: CSAESGSHADTQYF.

V is TRBV5-1 and J is TRBJ2-2, with 11 bases fitting TRBD2. CDR3 length: 18 amino acids. Germline assignment: CDR1 SGHRS and CDR2 YFSETQ. V lost 1 base and J lost 7; bases outside the gene matches: 12. In DNA form, the CDR3 reads TGCGCCAGCAGCTTGAACGTAGCGGGAGGGCCCGTCGGCGGGGAGCTGTTTTTT. It translates to CASSLNVAGGPVGGELFF.

The rearrangement uses TRBV5-1 and TRBJ2-2, with a weak D call TRBD1 (5 bases). V gave up 6 bases and J gave up 6 bases, with 12 bases separating them. CDR3 size: 13 residues. Germline values: CDR1 SGHRS, CDR2 YFSETQ. The CDR3 DNA sequence: TGCGCCAGCACCAGGGAAAGTCCCGGGGAGCTGTTTTTT. Translated: CASTRESPGELFF.

This clonotype was detected ten times or more. This sequence joins TRBV18 and TRBJ2-5; D assignment may be TRBD1 or TRBD2 (5 bases each). V dropped 5 bases and J dropped 0 bases, with 7 bases sitting between them. Per the germline V gene, CDR1 is KGHSH and CDR2 is LQKENI. This CDR3 is built from 13 residues. CDR3 sequence reads: CASSLGHQETQYF. In DNA form, the CDR3 reads TGTGCCAGCTCATTGGGACACCAAGAGACCCAGTACTTC. Full variable domain (rest looked up from reference TRBV18 and TRBJ2-5): NAGVMQNPRHLVRRRGQEARLRCSPMKGHSHVYWYRQLPEEGLKFMVYLQKENIIDESGMPKERFSAEFPKEGPSILRIQQVVRGDSAAYFCASSLGHQETQYFGPGTRLLVL.

This clonotype occurred a few times. The chain uses TRBV29-1 and TRBJ1-1, with unresolved D. The V gene lost 4 bases and the J gene lost 1 base, with 4 bases spanning the gap. Germline assignment: CDR1 SQVTM and CDR2 ANQGSEA. The CDR3 contains 11 residues. The CDR3 reads CSVAANTEAFF. The CDR3 region has the DNA TGCAGCGTTGCCGCGAACACTGAAGCTTTCTTT.

The chain is built from TRBV5-1 and TRBJ2-7, with TRBD2 matching 13 bases. V was clipped by 3 bases and J by 2 bases; unmatched bases: 5. Germline assignment: CDR1 SGHRS and CDR2 YFSETQ. This CDR3 comprises 16 residues. The CDR3 region has the DNA TGCGCCAGCAGCTGGGGACTAGCGGGGACTACCTACGAGCAGTACTTC. It codes for CASSWGLAGTTYEQYF.

The sample holds many counts of this clonotype. The chain joins TRBV6-1 to TRBJ1-6; D possibly corresponds to TRBD1 (5 bases). Germline assignment: CDR1 MNHNS and CDR2 SASEGT. The CDR3 is 13 amino acids. V lost 8 bases and J lost 7, with 12 bases in between. This chain's CDR3 is CASLEGLNSPLHF. Written as DNA, the CDR3 is TGTGCCAGCCTCGAGGGGTTGAATTCACCCCTCCACTTT.